This TCR beta chain was identified in a study of metastatic and nonmetastatic thyroid tumors. This clone occurred many times. This CDR3 region has 15 residues. The V end was cut by 6 bases, the J end by 5 bases, with 17 bases between. Germline CDR1 MNHNS, CDR2 SASEGT. TCRdb re-called clones from the PCR reads using MiXCR. The sample includes 29,000 or so clones, roughly 4.2% seen only once; the top ten take roughly 21%. Among the patients, none had received any treatment before thyroid surgery. V gene TRBV6-1 combines with J gene TRBJ1-5, with D perhaps matching TRBD1 (6 bases). This receptor was obtained from a female donor with papillary thyroid cancer or a benign thyroid nodule (not recorded which). Some clones in this sample may be carry-over from other donors' samples. The specimen was blood. This CDR3 reads CASRPYRTDYQPQHF. CDR3 in DNA: TGTGCCAGCAGGCCCTATAGGACAGATTATCAGCCCCAGCATTTT.